This is a list of T cell receptor beta chains from one sample in a study of blood T cell repertoires in COVID-19. The protocol was immunoSEQ multiplex PCR, while the TCRdb copy is restricted to in-frame clones and leaves out a portion. The sample lists 300,000 to 400,000 clones, approximately 88% occurring once. The sample was PBMCs or T cells enriched from blood (not recorded which). The receptors were sampled from a man younger than 40 who had recovered from COVID-19. Each CDR3 is given with its conserved first and last residue. The order of the fields is V gene, clone size, J gene, D gene, CDR3 protein, CDR3 DNA. The D gene is left open where the match is weak. Some rows have no size entry. The others give once, few or many, or a class for an expanded clone.

>TRBV19|once|TRBJ1-1|.
CASSIGGGSTEAFF
TGTGCCAGTAGTATAGGAGGGGGTAGCACTGAAGCTTTCTTT
>TRBV6-5|.|TRBJ1-6|.
CASVARSYNSPLHF
TGTGCCAGCGTTGCGAGGTCCTATAATTCACCCCTCCACTTT
>TRBV5-1|once|TRBJ2-1|TRBD2
CASSPGLAHDEQFF
TGCGCCAGCAGCCCGGGACTAGCGCACGATGAGCAGTTCTTC
>TRBV28|.|TRBJ1-5|.
CASSYEGRQPQHF
TGTGCCAGCAGTTACGAGGGTCGTCAGCCCCAGCATTTT
>TRBV4-1|.|TRBJ2-7|TRBD1
CASSNLQGIYEQYF
TGCGCCAGCAGCAACCTACAGGGGATTTACGAGCAGTACTTC
>TRBV5-1|.|TRBJ1-5|.
CASSLGQGPNQPQHF
TGCGCCAGCAGCTTGGGTCAGGGCCCCAATCAGCCCCAGCATTTT
>TRBV5-6|.|TRBJ1-2|.
CASSSGVSYTF
TGTGCCAGCAGCTCAGGGGTGAGCTACACCTTC
>TRBV19|once|TRBJ2-7|TRBD1
CASSPGTGIFYEQYF
TGTGCCAGTAGTCCCGGGACAGGGATCTTCTACGAGCAGTACTTC
>TRBV6-5|.|TRBJ1-2|.
CASSYSGQGWSYTF
TGTGCCAGCAGTTACTCGGGGCAGGGTTGGAGCTACACCTTC
>TRBV5-1|once|TRBJ2-7|.
CASSLGAYETYEQYF
TGCGCCAGCAGCTTGGGGGCCTATGAAACCTACGAGCAGTACTTC
>TRBV18|once|TRBJ2-4|TRBD1
CASSPVLTGATKNIQYF
TGTGCCAGCTCACCAGTATTAACAGGGGCCACCAAAAACATTCAGTACTTC
>TRBV5-1|.|TRBJ2-7|TRBD2
CASSLGTSGVGRQYF
TGCGCCAGCAGCTTGGGGACTAGCGGGGTAGGGAGGCAGTACTTC
>TRBV5-1|once|TRBJ2-3|TRBD2
CASSLGLAGNTDTQYF
TGCGCCAGCAGCCTAGGACTAGCGGGGAACACAGATACGCAGTATTTT
>TRBV3-1/TRBV3-2|.|TRBJ2-2|.
CASITGDTGELFF
TGTGCCAGCATTACAGGAGACACCGGGGAGCTGTTTTTT
>TRBV7-2|.|TRBJ2-5|TRBD2
CASSLVAGGEETQYF
TGTGCCAGCAGCTTAGTCGCGGGGGGGGAGGAGACCCAGTACTTC
>TRBV5-1|.|TRBJ1-4|.
CASSLAIPPEKLFF
TGCGCCAGCAGCTTGGCTATCCCGCCGGAAAAACTGTTTTTT
>TRBV24-1|.|TRBJ2-2|TRBD1
CATSAADRGDTGELFF
TGTGCCACCAGTGCCGCCGACAGGGGCGACACCGGGGAGCTGTTTTTT
>TRBV25-1|once|TRBJ2-3|.
CASSGSGRGDTQYF
TGTGCCAGCAGTGGATCCGGGCGCGGGGATACGCAGTATTTT
>TRBV28|.|TRBJ2-3|TRBD2
CASSSPWSSGTTDTQYF
TGTGCCAGCAGCTCTCCCTGGAGTAGCGGGACCACAGATACGCAGTATTTT
>TRBV4-1|.|TRBJ2-5|.
CASSQDDRGVTQYF
TGCGCCAGCAGCCAAGACGATAGGGGTGTAACCCAGTACTTC
>TRBV7-9|.|TRBJ1-2|.
CASSLWLSGAEGYTF
TGTGCCAGCAGCTTATGGTTATCAGGGGCGGAGGGCTACACCTTC
>TRBV10-2|.|TRBJ2-3|.
CASSPSTSSATQYF
TGCGCCAGCAGTCCCTCCACCTCCAGCGCTACGCAGTATTTT
>TRBV11-2|.|TRBJ2-1|TRBD1
CASRTGQNYNEQFF
TGTGCCAGCAGAACGGGACAGAACTACAATGAGCAGTTCTTC
>TRBV27|.|TRBJ1-2|.
CASSFRDTPSVNYGYTF
TGTGCCAGCAGCTTCCGGGACACACCATCTGTTAACTATGGCTACACCTTC
>TRBV2|.|TRBJ1-4|.
CASSEKEGLRGTINEKLFF
TGTGCCAGCAGTGAAAAAGAGGGTCTCAGGGGCACTATTAATGAAAAACTGTTTTTT
>TRBV28|.|TRBJ2-1|TRBD2
CASSLRLAGGSSYNEQFF
TGTGCCAGCAGTTTGAGACTAGCGGGGGGGAGCTCCTACAATGAGCAGTTCTTC
>TRBV4-1|once|TRBJ2-7|.
CASSQETYGVSYEQYF
TGCGCCAGCAGCCAAGAAACATACGGGGTTAGCTACGAGCAGTACTTC
>TRBV7-6|.|TRBJ2-7|TRBD1
CASSLARGTGPYEQYF
TGTGCCAGCAGCTTAGCCCGGGGGACAGGACCCTACGAGCAGTACTTC
>TRBV5-1|once|TRBJ2-5|TRBD1
CASSPGQGTRETQYF
TGCGCCAGCAGCCCCGGACAGGGAACTAGGGAGACCCAGTACTTC
>TRBV3-1/TRBV3-2|.|TRBJ2-1|TRBD2
CASSLSGAAYNEQFF
TGTGCCAGCAGCCTTAGCGGGGCCGCGTACAATGAGCAGTTCTTC
>TRBV5-1|.|TRBJ2-2|.
CASTSGEPEGTGELFF
TGCGCCAGCACCTCTGGGGAACCAGAGGGCACCGGGGAGCTGTTTTTT
>TRBV28|few|TRBJ2-7|TRBD1
CASSSRISTGRAPYEQYF
TGTGCCAGCAGTTCCCGAATTTCGACAGGGAGAGCCCCCTACGAGCAGTACTTC
>TRBV10-3|.|TRBJ1-2|.
CAIPQGNYGYTF
TGTGCCATCCCCCAGGGTAACTATGGCTACACCTTC
>TRBV19|few|TRBJ2-7|.
CASRGHRGAYEQYF
TGTGCCAGTAGGGGGCACCGGGGGGCTTACGAGCAGTACTTC
>TRBV5-5|once|TRBJ1-3|.
CASSLMAIRGDTIYF
TGTGCCAGCAGCTTGATGGCAATCAGGGGAGACACCATATATTTT